These 5 T cell receptor beta chains originate from one sample sequenced in a study of blood T cell repertoires in COVID-19. Measured with immunoSEQ multiplex PCR; TCRdb has only the in-frame clones, and not every one. The table lists some 90,000 clones, about 86% of them singletons. Sequenced input: peripheral blood. Source of these receptors: an elderly man with active or convalescent COVID-19.

This clone was observed once. The chain joins TRBV5-6 to TRBJ1-2; the D is unclear. The CDR3 runs to 12 residues. Trimming took off 3 bases at V and 4 bases at J, with 7 bases between the two ends. Germline V gene sequence: CDR1 SGHDT, CDR2 YYEEEE. CDR3 nucleotides: TGTGCCAGCAGCTCCGACATCTATGGCTACACCTTC. Translating it yields CASSSDIYGYTF.

The genes are TRBV5-4 and TRBJ1-1; D may be TRBD1 (5 bases). The CDR3 consists of 14 residues. V lost 2 bases and J 4 bases, leaving 12 bases between the germline ends. CDR1 SGHNT and CDR2 YYREEE come from the germline V gene (reference sequence). The CDR3 DNA sequence: TGTGCCAGCAGCTTCAGGGAGGTCCCCACTGAAGCTTTCTTT. As protein: CASSFREVPTEAFF. Filled out from reference TRBV5-4 and TRBJ1-1, the complete variable domain reads ETGVTQSPTHLIKTRGQQVTLRCSSQSGHNTVSWYQQALGQGPQFIFQYYREEENGRGNFPPRFSGLQFPNYSSELNVNALELDDSALYLCASSFREVPTEAFFGQGTRLTVV.

This clone has more than one count but fewer than ten. The CDR3 region has the DNA TGTGCCAGCAGTTTAGGAGTAAGCAATGAGCAGTTCTTC. Protein sequence: CASSLGVSNEQFF. The chain joins TRBV2 to TRBJ2-1; D unresolved. Germline V gene sequence: CDR1 SNHLY, CDR2 FYNNEI. With 5 bases removed from V and 6 bases from J, the gap between germline ends came to 11 bases. The CDR3 has 13 amino acids.

The chain links TRBV11-2 to TRBJ2-3; 7 bases fit TRBD2. The CDR3 contains 14 residues. V lost 5 bases, J lost 2 bases, and 4 bases stayed unmatched. Germline V gives CDR1 SGHAT, CDR2 FQNNGV. The CDR3 region is CASSAGLPTDTQYF. In DNA form, the CDR3 reads TGTGCCAGCAGCGCGGGACTACCCACAGATACGCAGTATTTT.

The chain is built from TRBV19 and TRBJ1-5; no clear D gene. The V end lost 8 bases, the J end lost 9 bases, and 17 bases lay between the germline ends. Germline CDR1 and CDR2: LNHDA and SQIVND (reference sequence). This CDR3 contains 13 residues. CDR3 amino acids: CASGDTRNGPQHF. DNA of the CDR3: TGTGCCAGTGGCGACACCCGTAATGGGCCCCAGCATTTT.